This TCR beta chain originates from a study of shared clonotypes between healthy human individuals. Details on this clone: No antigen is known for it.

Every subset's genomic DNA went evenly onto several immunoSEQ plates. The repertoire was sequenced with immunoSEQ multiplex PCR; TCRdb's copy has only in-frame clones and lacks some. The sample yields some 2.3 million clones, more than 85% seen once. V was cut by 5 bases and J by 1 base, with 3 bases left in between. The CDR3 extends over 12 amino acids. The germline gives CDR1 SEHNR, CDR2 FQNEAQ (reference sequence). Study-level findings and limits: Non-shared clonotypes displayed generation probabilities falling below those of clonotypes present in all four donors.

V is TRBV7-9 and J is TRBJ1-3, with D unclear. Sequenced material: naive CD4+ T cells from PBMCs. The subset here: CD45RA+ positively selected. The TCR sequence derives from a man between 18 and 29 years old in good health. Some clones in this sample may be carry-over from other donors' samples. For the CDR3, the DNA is TGTGCCAGCAGCGGATCTGGAAACACCATATATTTT. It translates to CASSGSGNTIYF.